The present T cell receptor beta chain was sequenced within a study of T cell responses to AZD1222 COVID-19 vaccine. Libraries were prepared by immunoSEQ multiplex PCR; TCRdb keeps only in-frame clonotypes and omits some of them. The data hold about 150,000 clones, with roughly nine tenths observed a single time. Study results and limitations: An increase in Spike-specific TCR breadth and depth was observed after two AZD1222 doses. In the spike-specific TCR repertoire, nearly half reportedly target unmutated variant regions.

As regards this clone: Its target is not known.

The CDR3 sequence is 11 residues long. V was shortened by 6 bases and J by 5 bases, with 7 bases between the two germline ends. Germline CDR1 and CDR2: MNHEY and SVGAGI. Second-dose schedules of about 4 or about 12 weeks were combined. V usage is TRBV6-5 and J usage is TRBJ2-5; D ambiguous. This sequence was found in an adult who received the AZD1222 COVID-19 vaccine. The sequencing used peripheral blood, collected 28 days after the second AZD1222 dose. The CDR3 protein is CASRESETQYF. The CDR3 region has the DNA TGTGCCAGCAGAGAGTCGGAGACCCAGTACTTC.